This TCR beta chain was identified in a study of blood T cell repertoires in COVID-19. Study-wide context: Sites in the United States, Italy and Spain provided acute and convalescent COVID-19 samples. The analysed material was cDNA or gDNA that came from T cells, B-cell-depleted T cells, or PBMCs.

The V gene lost 0 bases and the J gene lost 1 base, with 16 bases spanning the gap. The CDR3 sequence is 17 residues long. The germline CDR1 and CDR2 sequences are SGHDN and FVKESK. Per the original methods: Estimation of nucleated cell counts relied on the amplification of reference gene primers. Only in-frame clones appear in the TCRdb table, and some are missing; sequencing was by immunoSEQ multiplex PCR. That table supplies the V and J calls and clone size; D and trimming were determined from the DNA. Of fewer than 85,000 clones listed, 88% are singletons. The source is a human donor in a cohort sampled during active COVID-19. The specimen sequenced was peripheral blood. The rearrangement joins TRBV14 to TRBJ2-7; the D gene is possibly TRBD1 (6 bases). The CDR3 region has the DNA TGTGCCAGCAGCCAAGATGGGGGCAGGGATTTTTCCTACGAGCAGTACTTC. Its translation: CASSQDGGRDFSYEQYF. The full variable domain, in which reference TRBV14 and TRBJ2-7 provide the parts outside the CDR3, is EAGVTQFPSHSVIEKGQTVTLRCDPISGHDNLYWYRRVMGKEIKFLLHFVKESKQDESGMPNNRFLAERTGGTYSTLKVQPAELEDSGVYFCASSQDGGRDFSYEQYFGPGTRLTVT.